The rows below give T cell receptor beta chains drawn from one sample of a study of blood T cell repertoires in COVID-19. Sequencing used immunoSEQ multiplex PCR; TCRdb keeps in-frame clones, though not all of them. The sample consists of fewer than 40,000 clones, approximately 91% of them appearing once. The sequenced sample consisted of peripheral blood. These receptors came from a human donor in a cohort sampled during active COVID-19. The CDR3 runs from the conserved cysteine through the conserved F or W. For some rows the clone size is stated as once, few or many, or as a class when expanded; others skip it.

size: NA
J: TRBJ1-2
V: TRBV27
CDR3: CASSFDRGRYGYTF

size: NA
J: TRBJ1-4
V: TRBV10-3
CDR3: CAISEQETGEKLFF

size: NA
J: TRBJ2-3
V: TRBV25-1
CDR3: CASSESLADTDTQYF

size: NA
J: TRBJ1-5
V: TRBV7-2
CDR3: CASSLAVTGLQPQHF

size: NA
J: TRBJ2-1
V: TRBV5-1
CDR3: CASSPTSGGSYNEQFF

size: NA
J: TRBJ2-2
V: TRBV12-3/TRBV12-4
CDR3: CATQFLDTGELFF

size: NA
J: TRBJ2-2
V: TRBV6-2/TRBV6-3
CDR3: CASSYFAGSGGRTGELFF

size: NA
J: TRBJ1-5
V: TRBV4-1
CDR3: CASSRGEGTGNQPQHF

size: NA
J: TRBJ1-4
V: TRBV14
CDR3: CASSPRYGFNEKLFF

size: NA
J: TRBJ1-4
V: TRBV2
CDR3: CASRQGEKLFF

size: NA
J: TRBJ2-3
V: TRBV15
CDR3: CATSSWVAGDTDTQYF

size: NA
J: TRBJ2-1
V: TRBV20-1
CDR3: CSASGGTSGSSLGEQFF

size: few
J: TRBJ1-5
V: TRBV2
CDR3: CASSVESSGSNQPQHF

size: NA
J: TRBJ1-6
V: TRBV7-6
CDR3: CASSLQGAENSPLHF

size: NA
J: TRBJ1-6
V: TRBV27
CDR3: CASSFFGTGDNSPLHF

size: NA
J: TRBJ1-1
V: TRBV7-2
CDR3: CAVKTGTVNTEAFF

size: NA
J: TRBJ1-1
V: TRBV6-5
CDR3: CASSGALNTEAFF

size: NA
J: TRBJ1-1
V: TRBV6-4
CDR3: CASRSNLGHLGTEAFF

size: once
J: TRBJ1-1
V: TRBV6-6
CDR3: CASVGVNTEAFF

size: NA
J: TRBJ1-2
V: TRBV18
CDR3: CASSPHPQESYGYTF